One sample yielded the 27 T cell receptor beta chains listed below, sequenced in a study of immune characterization of retroperitoneal liposarcoma (dated by TCRdb to between 2018 and 2021). Receptor libraries were prepared by PCR. The sample was run on a NextSeq 500. TCRdb applied fastp at Q25 and MiXCR to the public reads, then kept only in-frame beta chains. Entries are consolidated by CDR3 protein sequence, retaining the most common genes and DNA. The sample has 7,900 or so distinct CDR3 sequences on record, 35% to 50% of them singletons. The ten largest clonotypes hold around 14% of the sample. Sequenced: tumor tissue. The receptors shown here come from a male donor with retroperitoneal liposarcoma.

This clonotype was seen only a few times. This chain uses TRBV12-3 or TRBV12-4 with TRBJ1-5; D is possibly TRBD1 (5 bases). This CDR3 spans 14 amino acids. The V gene lost 5 bases and the J gene lost 7 bases, with 15 bases spanning the gap. The CDR3 coding sequence is TGTGCCAGCAGTCACGGCCAGGGACGACAGCCCCAGCATTTT. As protein: CASSHGQGRQPQHF.

The chain is built from TRBV6-8 and TRBJ2-1; TRBD2 is a possible D gene (6 bases). V was trimmed by 8 bases and J by 8 bases, leaving 16 bases between them. CDR1 is MNHGY and CDR2 is SAAAGT in the germline V gene. This CDR3 spans 13 amino acids. The DNA for the CDR3 is TGTGCCAGCGGGCACGGCGGGACCTATGAGCAGTTCTTC. Its translation: CASGHGGTYEQFF.

This clonotype was counted once. V usage is TRBV27 and J usage is TRBJ2-3; 8 bases are shared with TRBD1. With 6 bases clipped from V and 4 bases from J, the junction kept 6 bases outside the gene matches. Germline CDR1 reads MNHEY; CDR2 reads SMNVEV (reference sequence). The length of the CDR3 is 14 residues. CDR3 protein: CASSGQGGADTQYF. In DNA form, the CDR3 reads TGTGCCAGCAGCGGACAGGGCGGTGCAGATACGCAGTATTTT.

This clonotype is large by share. This chain connects TRBV6-6 to TRBJ1-6, with D possibly TRBD1 on 6 matching bases. CDR1 and CDR2 from the germline V gene are MNHNY and SVGAGI (reference sequence). CDR3 size: 18 residues. Trimming took off 0 bases at V and 3 bases at J, with 15 bases between the two ends. The chain's CDR3 is CASSYSTAGALYNSPLHF. CDR3 sequence (DNA): TGTGCCAGCAGTTACTCGACGGCAGGGGCCCTCTATAATTCACCCCTCCACTTT.

This clonotype is medium-sized (0.01 to 0.1%) within its sample. The V and J genes are TRBV6-1 and TRBJ2-5; 7 nucleotides line up with TRBD2. The last part of the DNA fits TRBJ2-7 better; the J call may be wrong. Germline V lookup: CDR1 MNHNS, CDR2 SASEGT. The CDR3 is 14 residues long. The DNA for the CDR3 is TGTGCCAGCAGGATAAGCGGGACCTATCCCGAGCAGTACTTC. Amino acid sequence: CASRISGTYPEQYF.

The gene calls are TRBV7-8 and TRBJ2-1; D unresolved. This CDR3 contains 16 residues. V lost 3 bases and J lost 2, with 14 bases in between. Germline CDR1 SGHVS, CDR2 FQNEAQ. The CDR3 reads CASSLKNRRAYNEQFF. DNA for the CDR3: TGTGCCAGCAGCTTGAAGAATCGAAGGGCCTACAATGAGCAGTTCTTC.

This rearrangement joins TRBV7-3 to TRBJ2-3; D is perhaps TRBD1 (5 bases). V was clipped by 3 bases and J by 1 base, with 11 bases between them. Germline V gives CDR1 SGHTA, CDR2 FQGTGA. The CDR3 spans 15 residues. The CDR3 DNA follows: TGTGCCAGCAGCTTTGACAGTGGGGGCACAGATACGCAGTATTTT. This gives the protein CASSFDSGGTDTQYF.

This rearrangement joins TRBV6-1 to TRBJ1-5, with TRBD1 matching over 9 bases. Looked up from germline, CDR1 is MNHNS and CDR2 is SASEGT. Losses at the gene ends were 6 bases for V and 3 bases for J; bases not matched to a gene: 3. The CDR3 sequence is 14 residues long. The CDR3 loop reads CASRGQGINQPQHF. The CDR3 coding sequence is TGTGCCAGCAGGGGACAGGGAATCAATCAGCCCCAGCATTTT.

This clonotype was recorded once. This chain joins TRBV6-1 and TRBJ2-1; the match to TRBD2 covers 11 bases. V dropped 5 bases and J dropped 7; count of bases not matched to a gene: 10. Germline values: CDR1 MNHNS, CDR2 SASEGT. The CDR3 is 16 residues long. CDR3 sequence: CASSPQLAGDWNEQFF. In DNA form, the CDR3 reads TGTGCCAGCAGTCCCCAACTAGCGGGAGATTGGAATGAGCAGTTCTTC.

This clonotype occurred a few times. This chain connects TRBV6-5 to TRBJ2-7; D is unclear. The germline V and J ends were trimmed by 4 bases and 5 bases, with 18 bases remaining between them. CDR1 and CDR2 (germline): MNHEY, SVGAGI. This CDR3 is built from 15 residues. The CDR3 sequence: CASSSTLGRANEQYF. CDR3 nucleotide sequence: TGTGCCAGCAGTTCAACCCTCGGACGGGCAAACGAGCAGTACTTC.

In this sample, this clonotype turned up a few times. The chain has TRBV7-8 and TRBJ2-1; D perhaps matches TRBD2 (6 bases). V lost 2 bases and J lost 10, with 15 bases in between. Germline V CDR1 and CDR2: SGHVS, FQNEAQ. The CDR3 contains 14 residues. The CDR3 sequence is CASSLSGLAYEQFF. The CDR3, as DNA: TGTGCCAGCAGCTTATCGGGACTCGCCTACGAGCAGTTCTTC.

In this sample, this clonotype turned up a few times. V and J are TRBV7-2 and TRBJ2-5, with a weak D call TRBD2 (6 bases). Germline-derived CDR1 and CDR2 are SGHTA and FQGNSA. The V gene lost 7 bases and the J gene lost 5 bases, with 17 bases spanning the gap. The CDR3 is 14 residues long. The CDR3 region is CASTPPTRKETQYF. The CDR3 coding sequence is TGTGCCAGCACCCCCCCGACTAGGAAGGAGACCCAGTACTTC.

The V and J genes are TRBV10-3 and TRBJ2-1; 10 nucleotides line up with TRBD2. CDR3 size: 19 residues. Per germline, CDR1 ENHRY and CDR2 SYGVKD. Germline trimming cut 2 bases from V and 5 bases from J; bases unmatched to any gene: 15. The DNA for the CDR3 is TGTGCCATCAGTGAGCTCGGGGAGCGGGAGGGGCGACTCCACAATGAGCAGTTCTTC. This translates into CAISELGEREGRLHNEQFF.

The chain combines TRBV6-1 with TRBJ1-6; no clear D gene. The CDR3 runs 15 residues. V dropped 8 bases and J dropped 7 bases, with 18 bases sitting between them. Germline V gene data show CDR1 as MNHNS and CDR2 as SASEGT. CDR3 amino acids: CASRGGAVVNSPLHF. The CDR3 DNA follows: TGTGCCAGCCGCGGAGGTGCGGTTGTAAATTCACCCCTCCACTTT.

The CDR3 DNA follows: TGTGCCAGCAGGACGGGATTTCAATACACAGATACGCAGTATTTT. Its translation: CASRTGFQYTDTQYF. This chain joins TRBV27 and TRBJ2-3, with D tentatively TRBD2 (5 bases). There are 15 residues in the CDR3. Trimming removed 6 bases at V and 2 bases at J, with 15 bases between. The germline CDR1 and CDR2 sequences are MNHEY and SMNVEV (reference sequence).

This clonotype is medium-sized (0.01 to 0.1%) by share. This rearrangement joins TRBV7-2 to TRBJ2-7, with 15 bases lining up with TRBD2. This CDR3 is built from 16 residues. V shed 5 bases, J shed 5 bases, and the junction held 7 bases outside the gene matches. From germline, CDR1 is SGHTA and CDR2 FQGNSA. The CDR3 DNA is TGTGCCAGCAGCCCCGGGACTAGCGGGAGGATCCACGAGCAGTACTTC. Its translation is CASSPGTSGRIHEQYF.

This clonotype is labeled as medium-sized. This chain uses TRBV7-2 with TRBJ2-5; D unresolved. The better agreement between TRBJ2-7 and the DNA end casts doubt on the J call. The CDR3 is 12 residues long. Germline V lookup: CDR1 SGHTA, CDR2 FQGNSA. CDR3 DNA sequence: TGTGCCAGCAGCTTAGAAGGAAGCGAGCAGTACTTC. It yields the protein CASSLEGSEQYF.

There are a few counts of this clonotype. The chain links TRBV6-6 to TRBJ2-1; TRBD2 aligns across 9 bases. The ends lost 0 bases at V and 8 bases at J; junction bases unmatched: 5. CDR1 MNHNY and CDR2 SVGAGI come from the germline V gene (reference sequence). The CDR3 is 15 residues long. This chain's CDR3 is CASSYSAGGLDEQFF. CDR3 nucleotides: TGTGCCAGCAGTTACTCGGCGGGAGGGTTGGATGAGCAGTTCTTC.

V usage is TRBV11-3 and J usage is TRBJ2-1; 9 bases are shared with TRBD1. The CDR3 loop spans 16 amino acids. V dropped 8 bases and J dropped 7; count of bases not matched to a gene: 15. The V gene's germline CDR1 is SGHNT and CDR2 YENEEA. The DNA of the CDR3 is TGTGCCAGCTTCACCGGGGACAGGGTCGGGGGTAATGAGCAGTTCTTC. Translated, it gives CASFTGDRVGGNEQFF.

The chain joins TRBV25-1 to TRBJ2-1; 11 bases are a match to TRBD2. J lost 0 bases, V lost 2 bases, and 6 bases had no gene match. The V gene's germline CDR1 is MGHDK and CDR2 SYGVNS. The CDR3 length is 18 residues. The chain's CDR3 is CASSERLLAGGSYNEQFF. The CDR3 DNA follows: TGTGCCAGCAGTGAACGGCTCCTAGCGGGAGGCTCCTACAATGAGCAGTTCTTC.

This clonotype has more than one count but fewer than ten. The chain has TRBV7-3 and TRBJ2-1, with TRBD1 as a possible D gene (6 bases). The J call may not be correct, given that the DNA end is closer to TRBJ2-5. CDR1 and CDR2 from the germline V gene are SGHTA and FQGTGA. The CDR3 runs 15 residues. The CDR3 loop reads CASSWLGQQGETQYF. The CDR3 DNA is TGTGCCAGCAGCTGGTTAGGTCAACAGGGAGAGACCCAGTACTTC.

The chain recombines TRBV19 with TRBJ2-1; D gene unclear. The germline gives CDR1 LNHDA, CDR2 SQIVND (reference sequence). Trimming cost V 6 bases and J 8 bases, with 17 bases left between them. CDR3 length: 14 residues. The CDR3: CASSTPWYEDEQFF. The CDR3, as DNA: TGTGCCAGTAGCACCCCGTGGTACGAGGATGAGCAGTTCTTC.

V and J are TRBV11-2 and TRBJ2-5, with a weak D call TRBD1 (7 bases). The DNA end is a closer match to TRBJ2-7, so the J assignment may be wrong. The CDR3 consists of 15 residues. CDR1 is SGHAT, CDR2 FQNNGV, per germline. The CDR3 here is CASSSAGQSRSEQYF. As DNA, the CDR3 is TGTGCCAGCAGCTCCGCGGGACAGTCGCGAAGCGAGCAGTACTTC.

This clonotype was counted a few times. The chain combines TRBV11-3 with TRBJ2-1, with 7 bases lining up with TRBD2. This CDR3 spans 16 amino acids. The V and J ends lost 1 base and 4 bases, in that order; junction bases with no gene match: 7. From germline, CDR1 is SGHNT and CDR2 YENEEA. CDR3: CASSLGGLPSYNEQFF. CDR3 bases: TGTGCCAGCAGCTTAGGGGGACTACCTTCATACAATGAGCAGTTCTTC.

The chain couples TRBV11-2 to TRBJ2-1; the match to TRBD2 covers 9 bases. The CDR3 has 16 residues. The germline CDR1 and CDR2 sequences are SGHAT and FQNNGV. Trimming took 3 bases from V and 13 from J; bases not matched to a gene: 16. The CDR3 sequence: CASSFAVRGGRETQFF. CDR3 DNA sequence: TGTGCCAGCAGCTTTGCAGTGCGGGGGGGCCGGGAGACCCAGTTCTTC.

This clonotype appeared a few times. The rearrangement uses TRBV6-6 and TRBJ2-1, with 10 bases identical to TRBD2. With V trimmed by 4 bases and J by 10 bases, 10 bases remained unmatched. CDR1 MNHNY and CDR2 SVGAGI come from the germline V gene (reference sequence). The CDR3 is 15 amino acids. CDR3 in DNA: TGTGCCAGCAGTTCAACTAGCGGGGCGACCTACGAGCAGTTCTTC. Protein product: CASSSTSGATYEQFF.

CDR3 residues: CASSLGRGPGEQYF. CDR3 in DNA: TGTGCCAGCAGTTTGGGCAGGGGACCTGGCGAGCAGTACTTC. J is TRBJ2-5 and V is TRBV6-8; tentatively, D is TRBD1 (6 bases). The J call could be wrong; TRBJ2-7 is a better fit for the DNA end. Germline V gene data show CDR1 as MNHGY and CDR2 as SAAAGT. The CDR3 contains 14 residues.